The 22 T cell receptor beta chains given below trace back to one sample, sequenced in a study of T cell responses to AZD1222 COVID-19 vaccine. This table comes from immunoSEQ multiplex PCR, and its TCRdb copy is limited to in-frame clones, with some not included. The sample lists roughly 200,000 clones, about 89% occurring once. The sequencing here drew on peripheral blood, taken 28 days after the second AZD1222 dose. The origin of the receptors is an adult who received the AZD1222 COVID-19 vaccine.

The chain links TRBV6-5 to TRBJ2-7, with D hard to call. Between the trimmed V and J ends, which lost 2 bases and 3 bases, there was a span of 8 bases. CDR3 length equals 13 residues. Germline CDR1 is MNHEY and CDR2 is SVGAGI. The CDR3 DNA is TGTGCCAGCAGTTACATTTCTGGCTACGAGCAGTACTTC. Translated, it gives CASSYISGYEQYF.

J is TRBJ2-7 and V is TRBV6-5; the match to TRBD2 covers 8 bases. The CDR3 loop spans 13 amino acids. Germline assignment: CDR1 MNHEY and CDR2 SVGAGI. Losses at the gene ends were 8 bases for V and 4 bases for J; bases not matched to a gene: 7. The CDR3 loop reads CASGPGLGYEQYF. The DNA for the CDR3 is TGTGCCAGCGGACCGGGACTAGGATACGAGCAGTACTTC.

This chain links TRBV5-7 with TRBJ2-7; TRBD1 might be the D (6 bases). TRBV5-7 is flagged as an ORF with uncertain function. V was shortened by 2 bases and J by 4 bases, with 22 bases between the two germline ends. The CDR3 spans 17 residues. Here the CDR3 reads CASSLEKSGQMGYEQYF. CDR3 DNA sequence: TGTGCCAGCAGCTTAGAAAAGAGTGGACAGATGGGTTACGAGCAGTACTTC.

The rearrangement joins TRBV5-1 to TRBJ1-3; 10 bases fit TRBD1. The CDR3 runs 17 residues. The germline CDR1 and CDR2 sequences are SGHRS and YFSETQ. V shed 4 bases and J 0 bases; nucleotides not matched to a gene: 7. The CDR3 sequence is CASSRWDRGGSGNTIYF. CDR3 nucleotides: TGCGCCAGCAGCCGATGGGACAGGGGAGGCTCTGGAAACACCATATATTTT. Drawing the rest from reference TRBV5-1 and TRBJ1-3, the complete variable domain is KAGVTQTPRYLIKTRGQQVTLSCSPISGHRSVSWYQQTPGQGLQFLFEYFSETQRNKGNFPGRFSGRQFSNSRSEMNVSTLELGDSALYLCASSRWDRGGSGNTIYFGEGSWLTVV.

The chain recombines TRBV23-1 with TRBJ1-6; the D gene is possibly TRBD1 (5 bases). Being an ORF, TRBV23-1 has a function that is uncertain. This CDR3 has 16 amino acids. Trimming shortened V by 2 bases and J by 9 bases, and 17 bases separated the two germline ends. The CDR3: CASSQRYGGLGSPLHF. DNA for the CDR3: TGCGCCAGCAGTCAAAGATATGGGGGTCTTGGTTCACCCCTCCACTTT.

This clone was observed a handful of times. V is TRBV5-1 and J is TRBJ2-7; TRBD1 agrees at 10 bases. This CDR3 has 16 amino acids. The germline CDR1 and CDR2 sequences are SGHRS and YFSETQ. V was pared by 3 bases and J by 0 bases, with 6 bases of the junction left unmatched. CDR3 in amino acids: CASSSRDRGFSYEQYF. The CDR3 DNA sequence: TGCGCCAGCAGCTCCCGGGACAGGGGATTCTCCTACGAGCAGTACTTC.

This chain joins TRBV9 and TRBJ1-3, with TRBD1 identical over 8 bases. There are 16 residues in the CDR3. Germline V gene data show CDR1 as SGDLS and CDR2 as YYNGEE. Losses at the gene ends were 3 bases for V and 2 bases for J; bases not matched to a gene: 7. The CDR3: CASSAPQGGPGNTIYF. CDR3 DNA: TGTGCCAGCAGCGCCCCACAGGGGGGACCTGGAAACACCATATATTTT.

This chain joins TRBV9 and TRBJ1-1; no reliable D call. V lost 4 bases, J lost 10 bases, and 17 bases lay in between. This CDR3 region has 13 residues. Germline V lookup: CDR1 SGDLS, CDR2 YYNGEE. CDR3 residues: CASSRRGTEGAFF. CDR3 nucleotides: TGTGCCAGCAGCAGGAGAGGCACGGAGGGAGCTTTCTTT.

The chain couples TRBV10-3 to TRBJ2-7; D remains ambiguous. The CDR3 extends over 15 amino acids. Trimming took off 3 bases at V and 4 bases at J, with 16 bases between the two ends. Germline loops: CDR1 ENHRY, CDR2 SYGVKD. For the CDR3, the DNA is TGTGCCATCAGTGACCCTTTCTGGGATCGGTACGAGCAGTACTTC. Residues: CAISDPFWDRYEQYF.

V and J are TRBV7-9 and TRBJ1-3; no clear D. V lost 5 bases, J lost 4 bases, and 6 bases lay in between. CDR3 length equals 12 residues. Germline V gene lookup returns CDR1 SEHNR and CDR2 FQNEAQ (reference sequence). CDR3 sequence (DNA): TGTGCCAGCAGCCCAGGAGGAAACACCATATATTTT. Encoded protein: CASSPGGNTIYF.

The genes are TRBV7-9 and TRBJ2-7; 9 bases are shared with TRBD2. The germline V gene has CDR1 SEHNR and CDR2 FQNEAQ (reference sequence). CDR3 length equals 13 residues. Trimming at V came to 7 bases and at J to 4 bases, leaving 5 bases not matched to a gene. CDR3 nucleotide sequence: TGTGCCAGCACCCGTAGCGGGAGTTACGAGCAGTACTTC. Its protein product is CASTRSGSYEQYF.

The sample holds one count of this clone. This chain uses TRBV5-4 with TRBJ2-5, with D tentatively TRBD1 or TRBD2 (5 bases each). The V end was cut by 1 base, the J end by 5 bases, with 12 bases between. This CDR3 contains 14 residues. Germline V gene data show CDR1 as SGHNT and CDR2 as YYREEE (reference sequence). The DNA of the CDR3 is TGTGCCAGCAGCTTGTCGGGGCCGAGGGAGACCCAGTACTTC. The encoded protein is CASSLSGPRETQYF.

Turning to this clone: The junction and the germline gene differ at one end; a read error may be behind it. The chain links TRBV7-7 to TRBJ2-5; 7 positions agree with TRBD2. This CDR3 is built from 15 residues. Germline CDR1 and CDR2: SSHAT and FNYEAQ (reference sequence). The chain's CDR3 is CASSTRDYLKETQYF. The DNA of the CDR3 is TGTGCTAGCAGCACCCGGGACTACCTGAAAGAGACCCAGTACTTC.

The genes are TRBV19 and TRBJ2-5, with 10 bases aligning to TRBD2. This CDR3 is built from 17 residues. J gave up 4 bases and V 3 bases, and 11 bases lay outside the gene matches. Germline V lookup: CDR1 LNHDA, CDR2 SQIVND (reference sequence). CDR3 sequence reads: CASSMRRLAGVRETQYF. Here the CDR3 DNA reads TGTGCCAGTAGTATGAGGCGGCTAGCGGGAGTTAGAGAGACCCAGTACTTC. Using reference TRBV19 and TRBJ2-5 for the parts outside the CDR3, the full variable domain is DGGITQSPKYLFRKEGQNVTLSCEQNLNHDAMYWYRQDPGQGLRLIYYSQIVNDFQKGDIAEGYSVSREKKESFPLTVTSAQKNPTAFYLCASSMRRLAGVRETQYFGPGTRLLVL.

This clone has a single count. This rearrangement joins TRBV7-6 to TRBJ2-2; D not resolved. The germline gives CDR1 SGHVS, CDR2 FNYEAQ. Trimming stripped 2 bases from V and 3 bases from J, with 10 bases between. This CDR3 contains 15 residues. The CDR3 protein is CASSLRRLDTGELFF. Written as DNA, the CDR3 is TGTGCCAGCAGCTTAAGACGGCTCGACACCGGGGAGCTGTTTTTT.

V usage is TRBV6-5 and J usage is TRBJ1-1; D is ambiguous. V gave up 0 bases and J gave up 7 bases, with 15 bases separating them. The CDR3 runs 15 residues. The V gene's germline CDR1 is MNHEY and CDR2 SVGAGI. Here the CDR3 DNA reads TGTGCCAGCAGTTACTCGTGGGTGCGTAAAGGTGAAGCTTTCTTT. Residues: CASSYSWVRKGEAFF.

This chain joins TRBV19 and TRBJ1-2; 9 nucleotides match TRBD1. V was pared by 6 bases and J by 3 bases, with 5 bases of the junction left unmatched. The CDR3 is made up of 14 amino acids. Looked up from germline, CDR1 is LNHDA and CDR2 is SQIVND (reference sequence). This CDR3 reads CASSQTGGDYGYTF. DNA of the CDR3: TGTGCCAGTAGCCAGACAGGGGGAGACTATGGCTACACCTTC.

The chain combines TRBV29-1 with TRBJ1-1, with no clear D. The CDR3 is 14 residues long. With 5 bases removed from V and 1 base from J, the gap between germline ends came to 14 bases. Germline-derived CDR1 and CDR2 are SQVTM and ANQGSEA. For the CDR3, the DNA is TGCAGCGTTACCGAGGATTTTGGGAACACTGAAGCTTTCTTT. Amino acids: CSVTEDFGNTEAFF. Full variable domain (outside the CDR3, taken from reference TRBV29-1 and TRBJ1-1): SAVISQKPSRDICQRGTSLTIQCQVDSQVTMMFWYRQQPGQSLTLIATANQGSEATYESGFVIDKFPISRPNLTFSTLTVSNMSPEDSSIYLCSVTEDFGNTEAFFGQGTRLTVV.

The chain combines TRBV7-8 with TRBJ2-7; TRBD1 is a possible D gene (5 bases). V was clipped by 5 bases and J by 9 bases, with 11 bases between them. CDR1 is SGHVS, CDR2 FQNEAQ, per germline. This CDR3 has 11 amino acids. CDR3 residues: CASSTDSWQYF. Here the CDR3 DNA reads TGTGCCAGCAGCACTGACAGTTGGCAGTACTTC.

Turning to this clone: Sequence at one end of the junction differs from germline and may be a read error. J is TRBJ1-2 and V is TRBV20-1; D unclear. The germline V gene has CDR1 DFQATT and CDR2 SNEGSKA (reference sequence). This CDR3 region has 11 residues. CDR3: CSATDGILRAF. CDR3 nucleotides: TGCAGTGCTACCGACGGGATTTTACGGGCCTTC.

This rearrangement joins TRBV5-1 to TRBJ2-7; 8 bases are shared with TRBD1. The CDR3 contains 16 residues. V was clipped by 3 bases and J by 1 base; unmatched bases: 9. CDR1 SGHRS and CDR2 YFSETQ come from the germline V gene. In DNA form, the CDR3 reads TGCGCCAGCAGCTCCTATGGACAGGGAGCGTCCTACGAGCAGTACTTC. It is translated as CASSSYGQGASYEQYF.

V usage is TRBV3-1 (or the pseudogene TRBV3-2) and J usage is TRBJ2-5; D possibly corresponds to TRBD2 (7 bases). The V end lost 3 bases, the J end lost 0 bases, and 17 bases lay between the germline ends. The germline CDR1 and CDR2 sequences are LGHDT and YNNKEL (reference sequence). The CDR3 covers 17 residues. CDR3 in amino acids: CASSHRGGVENQETQYF. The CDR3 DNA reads TGTGCCAGCAGCCACAGAGGGGGGGTAGAAAACCAAGAGACCCAGTACTTC.